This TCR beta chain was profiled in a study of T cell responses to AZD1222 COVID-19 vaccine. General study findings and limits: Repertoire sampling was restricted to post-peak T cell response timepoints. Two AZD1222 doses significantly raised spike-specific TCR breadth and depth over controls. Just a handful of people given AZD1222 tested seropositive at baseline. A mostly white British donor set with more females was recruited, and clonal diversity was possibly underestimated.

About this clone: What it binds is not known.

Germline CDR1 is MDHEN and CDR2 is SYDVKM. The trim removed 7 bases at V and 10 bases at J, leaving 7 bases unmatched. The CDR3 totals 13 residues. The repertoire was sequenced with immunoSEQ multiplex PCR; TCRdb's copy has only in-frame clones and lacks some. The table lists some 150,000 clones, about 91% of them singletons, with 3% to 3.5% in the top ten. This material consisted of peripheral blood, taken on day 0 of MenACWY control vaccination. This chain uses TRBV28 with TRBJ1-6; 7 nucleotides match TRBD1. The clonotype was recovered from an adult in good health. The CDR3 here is CASKVTGFSPLHF. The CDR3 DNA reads TGTGCCAGCAAGGTGACAGGGTTCTCACCCCTCCACTTT.